The 11 T cell receptor beta chains below were found in one sample sequenced in a study of shared clonotypes between healthy human individuals. Using immunoSEQ multiplex PCR, the repertoire was profiled, and TCRdb retains in-frame clones only, with some absent. In the table there are a few million clones, more than 90% of which are singletons. What was sequenced was naive CD4+ T cells sorted from blood. Subset reported: CD45RA+ positively selected. Receptors were obtained from a young man in good health.

V and J are TRBV9 and TRBJ2-2, with D possibly TRBD1 on 6 matching bases. There are 17 residues in the CDR3. Germline assignment: CDR1 SGDLS and CDR2 YYNGEE. V gave up 4 bases and J gave up 3 bases, with 19 bases separating them. The DNA for the CDR3 is TGTGCCAGCAGCCCACCACCGGTAGGGGGATACACCGGGGAGCTGTTTTTT. Its protein product is CASSPPPVGGYTGELFF.

CDR3 nucleotide sequence: TGTGCCACCAAGCCAGGACCGAACACCGGGGAGCTGTTTTTT. Translation: CATKPGPNTGELFF. This rearrangement joins TRBV6-1 to TRBJ2-2; D call uncertain. V dropped 10 bases and J dropped 0 bases, with 12 bases sitting between them. Germline V gene sequence: CDR1 MNHNS, CDR2 SASEGT. The CDR3 is 14 amino acids.

In this sample, this clone turned up once. The sample holds other DNA sequences that translate to the same CDR3. V usage is TRBV5-1 and J usage is TRBJ2-7; tentative D call: TRBD1 (6 bases). The CDR3 has 14 amino acids. Trimming took 2 bases from V and 3 from J, leaving 12 bases between them. From germline, CDR1 is SGHRS and CDR2 YFSETQ. The CDR3 DNA sequence: TGCGCCAGCAGCTTAGGTGGGGGCAGCTACGAGCAGTACTTC. Protein product: CASSLGGGSYEQYF.

V and J are TRBV19 and TRBJ1-5, with D possibly TRBD1 on 5 matching bases. Germline V gives CDR1 LNHDA, CDR2 SQIVND (reference sequence). The CDR3 length is 16 residues. Trimming took 3 bases from V and 2 from J, leaving 14 bases between them. In DNA, the CDR3 is TGTGCCAGTAGTATCCATCCCACGGGGGGCAATCAGCCCCAGCATTTT. Residues: CASSIHPTGGNQPQHF.

This clone showed up just once. V and J are TRBV11-2 and TRBJ2-4, with D unclear. Trimming shortened V by 1 base and J by 8 bases, and 3 bases separated the two germline ends. CDR1 and CDR2 (germline): SGHAT, FQNNGV. CDR3 length: 11 residues. CDR3 sequence: CASSLVDIQYF. Written as DNA, the CDR3 is TGTGCCAGCAGCTTAGTGGACATTCAGTACTTC.

This rearrangement joins TRBV28 to TRBJ2-1, with D possibly being TRBD2 (6 bases). The germline V gene has CDR1 MDHEN and CDR2 SYDVKM. With 4 bases removed from V and 7 bases from J, the gap between germline ends came to 14 bases. This CDR3 has 14 amino acids. CDR3 in amino acids: CASSSLGGRNEQFF. The CDR3 bases are TGTGCCAGCAGTTCCCTGGGGGGACGGAATGAGCAGTTCTTC.

This clone was seen a few times. V is TRBV6-1 and J is TRBJ1-5, with TRBD1 matching over 9 bases. Trimming cost V 4 bases and J 2 bases; bases outside gene matches: 9. The CDR3 runs 17 residues. The germline V gene has CDR1 MNHNS and CDR2 SASEGT. The CDR3, as DNA: TGTGCCAGCAGTGGCCTAGGGACAGGGTCGGGCAATCAGCCCCAGCATTTT. Protein product: CASSGLGTGSGNQPQHF.

V gene TRBV6-5 combines with J gene TRBJ2-7, with D perhaps being TRBD1 or TRBD2 (5 bases each). The CDR3 is made up of 11 amino acids. V was cut by 5 bases and J by 8 bases, with 10 bases left in between. CDR1 is MNHEY, CDR2 SVGAGI, per germline. CDR3 amino acids: CASSTGRQQYF. In nucleotides, the CDR3 is TGTGCCAGCAGTACGGGACGACAGCAGTACTTC.

This chain uses TRBV30 with TRBJ2-3; 9 bases line up with TRBD2. V was pared by 4 bases and J by 6 bases, with 11 bases of the junction left unmatched. Germline V gene data show CDR1 as GTSNPN and CDR2 as SVGIG (reference sequence). The CDR3 extends over 15 amino acids. CDR3 loop: CAWNEGLAQGDTQYF. The CDR3 DNA follows: TGTGCCTGGAACGAGGGACTAGCTCAGGGGGATACGCAGTATTTT. Variable domain in full (rest from reference TRBV30 and TRBJ2-3): SQTIHQWPATLVQPVGSPLSLECTVEGTSNPNLYWYRQAAGRGLQLLFYSVGIGQISSEVPQNLSASRPQDRQFILSSKKLLLSDSGFYLCAWNEGLAQGDTQYFGPGTRLTVL.

The genes are TRBV28 and TRBJ2-5, with TRBD2 matching over 9 bases. The germline V gene has CDR1 MDHEN and CDR2 SYDVKM. Trimming at V came to 6 bases and at J to 2 bases, leaving 10 bases not matched to a gene. The CDR3 length is 16 residues. The CDR3 sequence is CASSPTPSGGQETQYF. The CDR3, as DNA: TGTGCCAGCAGCCCTACTCCCAGCGGGGGGCAAGAGACCCAGTACTTC. The full variable domain, with the rest looked up from reference TRBV28 and TRBJ2-5, is DVKVTQSSRYLVKRTGEKVFLECVQDMDHENMFWYRQDPGLGLRLIYFSYDVKMKEKGDIPEGYSVSREKKERFSLILESASTNQTSMYLCASSPTPSGGQETQYFGPGTRLLVL.

V usage is TRBV5-1 and J usage is TRBJ2-2; 8 bases match TRBD2. CDR1 and CDR2 from the germline V gene are SGHRS and YFSETQ. The CDR3 runs to 16 residues. Trimming at V came to 7 bases and at J to 4 bases, leaving 12 bases not matched to a gene. In DNA, the CDR3 is TGCGCCAGCTTCGAGGGCGGGAGGCGCGGCACCGGGGAGCTGTTTTTT. Protein product: CASFEGGRRGTGELFF.